These T cell receptor beta chains were read from a single sample in a study of T cell responses to AZD1222 COVID-19 vaccine. Here immunoSEQ multiplex PCR was the method, and the copy in TCRdb shows in-frame clones only, minus some. Of 70,000 to 95,000 clones in the sample, roughly 90% were seen once. Here the sequenced sample was peripheral blood, taken on day 0 of MenACWY control vaccination. The receptor source for this set is an adult in good health. Each CDR3 is given with its conserved first and last residue.

J gene	V gene	CDR3 protein
TRBJ1-6	TRBV3-1/TRBV3-2	CASSQIQNNSPLHF
TRBJ2-3	TRBV29-1	CSVGTDTQYF
TRBJ2-3	TRBV7-2	CASSLMGLATDTQYF
TRBJ2-6	TRBV5-1	CASSLGRSGANVLTF
TRBJ1-6	TRBV3-1/TRBV3-2	CASTPGGGGSPLHF
TRBJ1-1	TRBV7-9	CASSLDAGFEAFF
TRBJ1-2	TRBV24-1	CATSDLDREYGYTF
TRBJ2-1	TRBV19	CASSIWGTGELYNEQFF
TRBJ1-4	TRBV19	CASSMARGLSEKLFF
TRBJ2-3	TRBV6-5	CASSPRSMERDTQYF
TRBJ2-5	TRBV28	CASYTSGGAGTQYF
TRBJ1-1	TRBV7-9	CASSLLPGEMNTEAFF
TRBJ1-2	TRBV5-6	CASSLIGISYYGYTF
TRBJ1-3	TRBV4-1	CASSQATGTFGNTIYF
TRBJ2-3	TRBV6-5	CASSYSGGPPDTQYF
TRBJ2-3	TRBV5-1	CASSALDRTQNTQYF
TRBJ1-1	TRBV27	CASSGQGMNTEAFF
TRBJ2-2	TRBV9	CASSSDRGGAWTGELFF
TRBJ2-5	TRBV29-1	CSGFGTPRMETQYF
TRBJ2-5	TRBV4-1	CASSQRSLQETQYF
TRBJ1-1	TRBV10-1	CASSAGGTEAFF
TRBJ1-5	TRBV7-8	CASSVTGGTGNQPQHF
TRBJ2-7	TRBV5-6	CASSLAGAGAYEQYF
TRBJ2-7	TRBV6-2/TRBV6-3	CASSFVQSYEQYF
TRBJ2-7	TRBV28	CASAIQGPYEQYF
TRBJ2-7	TRBV27	CASRVGHPSSYEQYF
TRBJ1-6	TRBV13	CASSLGPRDSPLHF